This T cell receptor beta chain was captured by sequencing in a study of T cells in placental villitis. Broadly, across the study: The study tested an allograft-versus-infection hypothesis by comparing placental TCR-beta repertoires in villitis of unknown etiology, unaffected controls matched for gestational age, and infectious villitis.

Results and caveats for the whole study, not just this receptor: CMV-specific clone frequencies were lower in villitis of unknown etiology than in infectious CMV cases (around 0.001 vs 0.01), and villitis of unknown etiology did not differ from controls on this measure. Sequencing bulk tissue could not tell helper, regulatory or cytotoxic T cells apart, could not separate maternal from fetal T cells, and left out gamma-delta receptors. In villitis of unknown etiology, the expanded clones were largely private to each individual placenta, suggesting that there was no single initiating antigen. Paraffin blocks contained small amounts of decidua, so some captured T cells, especially in controls, may have been decidual rather than villous infiltrates. Higher clonality was observed in villitis of unknown etiology placentae than in controls (median 0.057 versus 0.006, p=0.0025), a finding indicative of clonal expansion.

About this clone itself: Its antigen is still unknown. Base qualities are not at hand, and no much larger clone is one base apart.

Cut back by 1 base and 6 bases, the V and J ends lie 6 bases apart. Reading from cysteine to phenylalanine, the CDR3 counts 12 amino acids. Of all the DNA, just the CDR3 is kept, 36 bases in frame from base 1. The germline V gene gives CDR1 as MNHNS and CDR2 as SASEGT. Using the Amsterdam Criteria, researchers selected roughly 11 placentae that carried a pathological diagnosis of high-grade villitis of unknown etiology. Compared with the control and infectious villitis groups, mothers with villitis of unknown etiology had significantly greater gravidity and parity and more prior miscarriages. Placentae were collected after delivery and underwent gross and histological evaluation before archival tissue selection. Five 10-micron scrolls were cut from each FFPE block, and DNA was isolated using the AllPrep DNA/RNA FFPE Tissue kit. NanoDrop was used to check DNA concentration and purity, and a Bioanalyzer was used to assess RNA quality.

Using the immunoSEQ v4 bias-controlled multiplex PCR assay, run blinded to group allocation, TCR-beta CDR3 regions were amplified from genomic DNA. Reference gene primers were added alongside TCR-beta primers to estimate nucleated cell and T cell quantities per sample. Sequencing of the libraries was performed on an Illumina MiSeq with a 100-cycle paired-end protocol. As for how the authors treated the data: Diversity and richness were calculated in immunoSEQ Analyzer software; richness by iChao1, clonality based on Pielou evenness and Shannon diversity (0-1, higher means less diverse). CDR3 amino acid sequences together with their V/J genes were searched in VDJdb for CMV, EBV and influenza A specificities using confidence 3 and substitution 2. The Morisita-Horn index was used to measure TCR-beta amino acid clonotype overlap among the villitis of unknown etiology, infectious villitis and control repertoires. This immuneACCESS table, as held by TCRdb, lists in-frame sequences with V and J called but not all clones. Of the missing ones, under half trace to an unresolved V gene in checked studies; the others have no known cause. That table furnishes V, J and clone size, whereas the DNA furnished D and trimming. In all, the sample holds approximately 780 clones, and roughly 80% of those were seen once. About 12% of the sample is held by the ten biggest clonotypes.

The V and J segments used are TRBV6-1 and TRBJ1-2, with TRBD1 as a weak D call on 5 bases. This TCR was sampled from a human patient with villitis of unknown etiology; the placental T cells may come from both mother and fetus. The sequenced material came from placental tissue containing maternal and fetal cells. For the CDR3, the sequence is CASSEEGHGYTF. The nucleotide sequence reads TGTGCCAGCAGTGAAGAGGGACATGGCTACACCTTC.